Presented here are 25 T cell receptor beta chains from one specimen sequenced in a study of blood T cell repertoires in COVID-19. The assay was immunoSEQ multiplex PCR, and TCRdb's table has in-frame clones only and misses some. The sample consists of about 160,000 clones, roughly 89% of them appearing once. The specimen was peripheral blood. These receptors were taken from an older woman who had recovered from COVID-19.

This clone was observed a single time. The chain joins TRBV9 to TRBJ1-1; D is undetermined. This CDR3 has 17 residues. The V and J ends lost 5 bases and 7 bases respectively, with 27 bases between them. Looked up from germline, CDR1 is SGDLS and CDR2 is YYNGEE. The CDR3 reads CASSRTGSPSYDGEAFF. The CDR3 DNA follows: TGTGCCAGCAGTAGGACCGGGTCACCTAGCTACGACGGTGAAGCTTTCTTT.

This clone was seen a single time. The chain recombines TRBV7-9 with TRBJ2-5; tentative D call: TRBD1 (6 bases). Germline V lookup: CDR1 SEHNR, CDR2 FQNEAQ (reference sequence). Between the trimmed V and J ends, which lost 4 bases and 4 bases, there was a span of 10 bases. The CDR3 loop spans 13 amino acids. DNA for the CDR3: TGTGCCAGCAGCTGGACAGAATCAGAGACCCAGTACTTC. This encodes CASSWTESETQYF.

This sequence joins TRBV5-1 and TRBJ2-3; D remains unclear. V gave up 2 bases and J gave up 6 bases, with 16 bases separating them. The CDR3 has 15 amino acids. Germline assignment: CDR1 SGHRS and CDR2 YFSETQ. The CDR3 is CASSLVPIPVDTQYF. The CDR3 nucleotides read TGCGCCAGCAGCTTAGTACCGATCCCGGTTGATACGCAGTATTTT.

This sequence joins TRBV27 and TRBJ1-5, with D possibly matching TRBD1 (5 bases). The CDR3 extends over 14 amino acids. V was pared by 2 bases and J by 5 bases, with 10 bases between. Germline CDR1 MNHEY, CDR2 SMNVEV (reference sequence). The CDR3 DNA is TGTGCCAGCAGTTTAACGGGGGGGTATCAGCCCCAGCATTTT. This gives the protein CASSLTGGYQPQHF.

The genes are TRBV24-1 and TRBJ2-1; D might be TRBD2 (6 bases). Germline values: CDR1 KGHDR, CDR2 SFDVKD. V was trimmed by 9 bases and J by 3 bases, leaving 11 bases between them. This CDR3 comprises 13 residues. CDR3 protein: CATGLEGYNEQFF. CDR3 nucleotide sequence: TGTGCCACCGGATTGGAGGGCTACAATGAGCAGTTCTTC.

In its sample, this clone was seen once. This chain joins TRBV27 and TRBJ2-3; 9 bases agree with TRBD1. CDR3 length: 15 residues. Trimming removed 4 bases from V and 1 base from J; junction bases left unmatched: 3. Germline assignment: CDR1 MNHEY and CDR2 SMNVEV (reference sequence). CDR3 DNA: TGTGCCAGCAGTTGGGGGGACAGGGGCACAGATACGCAGTATTTT. Translation: CASSWGDRGTDTQYF.

The gene calls are TRBV19 and TRBJ2-7; 8 bases map to TRBD2. The CDR3 covers 17 residues. Germline loops: CDR1 LNHDA, CDR2 SQIVND (reference sequence). V lost 4 bases, J lost 6 bases, and 17 bases stayed unmatched. CDR3 sequence (DNA): TGTGCCAGTAGTAATCCCTGGCGGGGGGCTCTCATGAGCGAGCAGTACTTC. Its protein product is CASSNPWRGALMSEQYF.

The chain recombines TRBV27 with TRBJ2-7; 7 bases line up with TRBD1. The V segment lost 6 bases and the J segment 2 bases; nucleotides outside the gene matches: 13. CDR1 is MNHEY, CDR2 SMNVEV, per germline (reference sequence). CDR3 length: 16 amino acids. In DNA, the CDR3 is TGTGCCAGCAGCCCTAGCCGGGACAGCTTTCCCTACGAGCAGTACTTC. This codes for CASSPSRDSFPYEQYF.

Ten or more counts support this clone. This rearrangement joins TRBV7-8 to TRBJ2-7, with 10 bases identical to TRBD1. This CDR3 has 17 amino acids. Germline V gives CDR1 SGHVS, CDR2 FQNEAQ. The trim removed 5 bases at V and 3 bases at J, leaving 13 bases unmatched. For the CDR3, the DNA is TGTGCCAGCAGCCCCGGTGGTCTTTGGACAGGGGGCTACGAGCAGTACTTC. Translation: CASSPGGLWTGGYEQYF.

The chain has TRBV5-4 and TRBJ2-7; 13 bases are a match to TRBD2. The CDR3 has 15 amino acids. Germline V gene sequence: CDR1 SGHNT, CDR2 YYREEE (reference sequence). V lost 4 bases and J lost 3; bases outside the gene matches: 4. The CDR3, as DNA: TGTGCCAGCAGCGGGGGACTAGCGGGGTTCTACGAGCAGTACTTC. Its protein product is CASSGGLAGFYEQYF.

The chain has TRBV18 and TRBJ1-1; TRBD1 aligns across 7 bases. This CDR3 has 14 amino acids. Germline V gene data show CDR1 as KGHSH and CDR2 as LQKENI. The V segment lost 4 bases and the J segment 3 bases; nucleotides outside the gene matches: 5. The CDR3 sequence: CASSRDRDHTEAFF. For the CDR3, the DNA is TGTGCCAGCTCACGTGACAGGGATCACACTGAAGCTTTCTTT.

This clone showed up just once. This sequence joins TRBV4-3 and TRBJ2-7; 12 nucleotides match TRBD1. The CDR3 extends over 14 amino acids. Trimming at V came to 3 bases and at J to 6 bases, leaving 3 bases not matched to a gene. Germline V gives CDR1 LGHNA, CDR2 YSLEER. CDR3 sequence: CASSQRDRGLEQYF. Written as DNA, the CDR3 is TGCGCCAGCAGCCAGCGGGACAGGGGGCTCGAGCAGTACTTC.

The chain uses TRBV7-8 and TRBJ2-1; tentatively, D is TRBD2 (6 bases). This CDR3 region has 17 residues. V was cut by 1 base and J by 3 bases, with 16 bases left in between. Germline V gene lookup returns CDR1 SGHVS and CDR2 FQNEAQ. The chain's CDR3 is CASSLVWLARNYNEQFF. In DNA, the CDR3 is TGTGCCAGCAGCTTAGTCTGGCTAGCGCGAAACTACAATGAGCAGTTCTTC. Full variable domain (outside the CDR3, taken from reference TRBV7-8 and TRBJ2-1): GAGVSQSPRYKVAKRGQDVALRCDPISGHVSLFWYQQALGQGPEFLTYFQNEAQLDKSGLPSDRFFAERPEGSVSTLKIQRTQQEDSAVYLCASSLVWLARNYNEQFFGPGTRLTVL.

This clone was counted a single time. V is TRBV3-1 (or the pseudogene TRBV3-2) and J is TRBJ1-3; a possible D gene is TRBD1 (6 bases). The CDR3 length is 14 residues. V lost 3 bases and J 2 bases, leaving 8 bases between the germline ends. Looked up from germline, CDR1 is LGHDT and CDR2 is YNNKEL (reference sequence). As DNA, the CDR3 is TGTGCCAGCAGCCAGTCAGGGGCTGGAAACACCATATATTTT. This gives the protein CASSQSGAGNTIYF.

The chain uses TRBV27 and TRBJ1-1; D not certain. Germline values: CDR1 MNHEY, CDR2 SMNVEV (reference sequence). The ends were cut back, 0 bases at V and 0 bases at J, with 5 bases in the middle. The CDR3 spans 14 residues. CDR3 sequence reads: CASSLSTVNTEAFF. The CDR3 bases are TGTGCCAGCAGTTTATCCACAGTGAACACTGAAGCTTTCTTT.

The V call is TRBV19, the J call TRBJ1-2; D is perhaps TRBD1 (5 bases). The CDR3 loop spans 17 amino acids. V lost 5 bases, J lost 4 bases, and 23 bases lay in between. The germline V gene encodes CDR1 LNHDA and CDR2 SQIVND (reference sequence). The CDR3 coding sequence is TGTGCCAGTAGTTCTTCCGGACACCCGAGAAAGCGCTATGGCTACACCTTC. This gives the protein CASSSSGHPRKRYGYTF.

This chain links TRBV28 with TRBJ2-7; TRBD1 might be the D (6 bases). Between the trimmed V and J ends, which lost 4 bases and 3 bases, there was a span of 10 bases. Germline CDR1 and CDR2: MDHEN and SYDVKM. The CDR3 contains 13 residues. The CDR3 protein is CASSSPGHYEQYF. In nucleotides, the CDR3 is TGTGCCAGCAGTTCACCGGGACACTACGAGCAGTACTTC.

This chain links TRBV9 with TRBJ2-5; D is perhaps TRBD1 (6 bases). Germline loops: CDR1 SGDLS, CDR2 YYNGEE. The CDR3 consists of 15 residues. V was clipped by 2 bases and J by 2 bases, with 13 bases between them. The CDR3 DNA follows: TGTGCCAGCAGCGTGACAGGAGATCTACAAGAGACCCAGTACTTC. This translates into CASSVTGDLQETQYF.

The chain joins TRBV24-1 to TRBJ1-1; TRBD1 aligns across 8 bases. Germline loops: CDR1 KGHDR, CDR2 SFDVKD. The CDR3 is 12 residues long. The trim removed 0 bases at V and 11 bases at J, leaving 1 base unmatched. CDR3 DNA: TGTGCCACCAGTGATTTGCAGGGGGCCGCTTTCTTT. Protein sequence: CATSDLQGAAFF.

This clone showed up just once. The chain combines TRBV6-2 or TRBV6-3 with TRBJ2-7, with TRBD1 identical over 10 bases. Looked up from germline, CDR1 is MNHEY and CDR2 is SVGEGT. Trimming at V came to 4 bases and at J to 5 bases, leaving 5 bases not matched to a gene. This CDR3 has 14 residues. CDR3: CASSSGTGANEQYF. The DNA of the CDR3 is TGTGCCAGCAGTTCCGGGACAGGGGCGAACGAGCAGTACTTC.

The chain joins TRBV6-1 to TRBJ2-2, with D possibly matching TRBD1 (5 bases). CDR1 is MNHNS and CDR2 is SASEGT in the germline V gene. V gave up 4 bases and J gave up 0 bases, with 12 bases separating them. The CDR3 contains 16 residues. CDR3 DNA sequence: TGTGCCAGCAGTGTATATCAGGGATCGAACACCGGGGAGCTGTTTTTT. The encoded protein is CASSVYQGSNTGELFF.

The chain carries TRBV6-5 and TRBJ1-5; no reliable D call. Trimming stripped 4 bases from V and 11 bases from J, with 12 bases between. Germline V gives CDR1 MNHEY, CDR2 SVGAGI. The CDR3 contains 12 residues. CDR3 loop: CASSSGEKAQHF. DNA for the CDR3: TGTGCCAGCAGTTCGGGAGAGAAGGCCCAGCATTTT.

The chain uses TRBV3-1 (or the pseudogene TRBV3-2) and TRBJ1-1, with D possibly matching TRBD1 (6 bases). CDR3 length: 16 residues. Germline CDR1 reads LGHDT; CDR2 reads YNNKEL (reference sequence). Trimming pared 1 base from V and 4 bases from J, leaving 16 bases between. CDR3 residues: CASSQVAGALGTEAFF. CDR3 sequence (DNA): TGTGCCAGCAGCCAAGTGGCAGGGGCTTTGGGCACTGAAGCTTTCTTT.

The chain recombines TRBV6-5 with TRBJ2-7, with 10 bases aligning to TRBD2. Losses at the gene ends were 5 bases for V and 4 bases for J; bases not matched to a gene: 5. CDR3 length equals 14 residues. The germline V gene has CDR1 MNHEY and CDR2 SVGAGI. CDR3 in DNA: TGTGCCAGCAGTCGGACTAGCGGACGTTACGAGCAGTACTTC. Translation gives CASSRTSGRYEQYF.

This rearrangement joins TRBV2 to TRBJ2-3; the match to TRBD2 covers 14 bases. The ends lost 7 bases at V and 4 bases at J; junction bases unmatched: 4. CDR1 SNHLY and CDR2 FYNNEI come from the germline V gene. CDR3 size: 15 residues. This chain's CDR3 is CASTLGLAGADTQYF. The CDR3 nucleotides are TGTGCCAGCACCCTGGGACTAGCGGGGGCAGATACGCAGTATTTT.